These 5 T cell receptor beta chains came from one sample sequenced in a study of Ad26.COV2.S vaccination and SARS-CoV-2 variants. Treatment indicated: approximately 18 received Ad26.COV2.S at low or high dose, single or two shots; about 5 received placebo; per-sample allocation not given. Sample collection was performed on day 63 after the first vaccine or placebo injection. The data were produced by immunoSEQ multiplex PCR, yet TCRdb's version contains in-frame clones alone and is incomplete. The top ten clones hold more than 2.5% of a sample with about 280,000 clones, 80% to 90% of them seen once. The sequenced sample was peripheral blood, obtained in a trial of Ad26.COV2.S vaccine versus placebo. The receptors derive from a person between 18 and 65 years old who received the Ad26.COV2.S COVID-19 vaccine or a placebo.

This chain links TRBV4-1 with TRBJ1-1, with 9 bases identical to TRBD1. J gave up 10 bases and V 3 bases, and 15 bases lay outside the gene matches. This CDR3 has 16 amino acids. Germline V CDR1 and CDR2: MGHRA, YSYEKL. In DNA, the CDR3 is TGCGCCAGCAGCCAGGGTCCCGGGACAGGGTCTTGGGGAGCTTTCTTT. Amino acids: CASSQGPGTGSWGAFF.

J is TRBJ1-1 and V is TRBV28; D unclear. Germline-derived CDR1 and CDR2 are MDHEN and SYDVKM. V lost 4 bases, J lost 1 base, and 10 bases lay in between. The CDR3 totals 14 residues. The CDR3 DNA reads as TGTGCCAGCAGTTATTCGTCGAGGAACACTGAAGCTTTCTTT. Translating it yields CASSYSSRNTEAFF.

The chain couples TRBV30 to TRBJ2-3; TRBD2 aligns across 9 bases. The CDR3 contains 18 residues. V dropped 4 bases and J dropped 0; count of bases not matched to a gene: 14. The germline CDR1 and CDR2 sequences are GTSNPN and SVGIG (reference sequence). DNA of the CDR3: TGTGCCTGGACAGGACGTTCGGGACTAGCAGCAAGCACAGATACGCAGTATTTT. Translating gives CAWTGRSGLAASTDTQYF.

The V and J genes are TRBV7-6 and TRBJ1-4; D gene uncertain. Trimming took off 2 bases at V and 3 bases at J, with 13 bases between the two ends. CDR3 length equals 16 residues. Germline values: CDR1 SGHVS, CDR2 FNYEAQ. The CDR3 here is CASSLLGVLANEKLFF. CDR3 sequence (DNA): TGTGCCAGCAGCTTACTTGGAGTTTTAGCTAATGAAAAACTGTTTTTT.

This clone appeared a few times. V gene TRBV4-2 combines with J gene TRBJ2-7; 8 nucleotides line up with TRBD1. The V gene's germline CDR1 is LGHNA and CDR2 YNFKEQ. The V and J ends lost 3 bases and 1 base, in that order; junction bases with no gene match: 5. The CDR3 runs 15 residues. DNA for the CDR3: TGTGCCAGCAGCCAGCCGGGACAGGTGTCCTACGAGCAGTACTTC. This gives the protein CASSQPGQVSYEQYF.